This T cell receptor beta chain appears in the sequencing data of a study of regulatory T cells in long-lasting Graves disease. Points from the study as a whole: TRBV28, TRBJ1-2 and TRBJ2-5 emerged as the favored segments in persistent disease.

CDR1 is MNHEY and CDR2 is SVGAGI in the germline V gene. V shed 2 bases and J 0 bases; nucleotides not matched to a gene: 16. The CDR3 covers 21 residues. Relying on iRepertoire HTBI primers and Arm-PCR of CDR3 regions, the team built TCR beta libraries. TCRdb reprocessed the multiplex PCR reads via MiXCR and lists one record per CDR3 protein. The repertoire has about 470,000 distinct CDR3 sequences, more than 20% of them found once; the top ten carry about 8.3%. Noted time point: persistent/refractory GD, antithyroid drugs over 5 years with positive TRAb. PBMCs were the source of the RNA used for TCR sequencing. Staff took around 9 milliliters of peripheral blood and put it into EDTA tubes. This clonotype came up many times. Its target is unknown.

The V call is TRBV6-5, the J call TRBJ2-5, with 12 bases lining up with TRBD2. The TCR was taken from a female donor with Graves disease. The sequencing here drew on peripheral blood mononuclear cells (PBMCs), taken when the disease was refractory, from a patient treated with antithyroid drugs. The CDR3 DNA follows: TGTGCCAGCAGTTACCGGAGGCTAGCGGGAGGGCCATGGGAGGACCAAGAGACCCAGTACTTC. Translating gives CASSYRRLAGGPWEDQETQYF.